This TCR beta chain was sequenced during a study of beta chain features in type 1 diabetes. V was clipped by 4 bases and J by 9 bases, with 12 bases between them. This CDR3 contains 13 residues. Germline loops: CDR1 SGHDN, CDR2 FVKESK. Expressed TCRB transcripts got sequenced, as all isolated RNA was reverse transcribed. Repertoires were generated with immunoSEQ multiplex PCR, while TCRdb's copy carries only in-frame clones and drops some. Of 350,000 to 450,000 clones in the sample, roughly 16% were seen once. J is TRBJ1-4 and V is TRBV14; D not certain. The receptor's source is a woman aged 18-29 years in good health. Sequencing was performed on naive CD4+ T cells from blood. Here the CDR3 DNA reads TGTGCCAGCAGCCCGGGATCCTGGCAAAAACTGTTTTTT. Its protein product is CASSPGSWQKLFF.